This entry lists 28 T cell receptor beta chains sequenced from one sample in a study of spatial heterogeneity in lung cancer (dated by TCRdb to the late 2010s). In light of the paper, this sample's time point label describes: sample taken at primary tumor resection. Libraries were prepared through 5' RACE. The instrument was a NextSeq 500. The public sequencing data were trimmed at Q25 with fastp and processed into clonotypes with MiXCR by TCRdb, which kept only in-frame beta chains. Merged by CDR3 protein, the rows form single entries marked with the most common genes and DNA. A total of tens of thousands of distinct CDR3 sequences appear in this sample, around 3.3% of them only once. The biggest ten clones account for around 36% of the sample. The source was normal lung tissue next to the tumor, collected at surgery. These receptors were taken from a male donor with early-stage non-small cell lung cancer.

This clonotype was recorded at least ten times. The rearrangement uses TRBV3-1 and TRBJ2-7; TRBD2 is a possible D gene (5 bases). V was clipped by 3 bases and J by 0 bases, with 15 bases between them. Per the germline V gene, CDR1 is LGHDT and CDR2 is YNNKEL (reference sequence). This CDR3 has 16 residues. CDR3 in amino acids: CASSQGVRRHSYEQYF. The CDR3 DNA sequence: TGTGCCAGCAGCCAGGGAGTGAGGCGTCACTCCTACGAGCAGTACTTC.

This clonotype has a count of ten or more. CDR3 loop: CASSLAGFTDTQYF. The CDR3 coding sequence is TGTGCCAGCAGTTTAGCAGGGTTCACAGATACGCAGTATTTT. The chain couples TRBV12-3 or TRBV12-4 to TRBJ2-3; D uncertain. V shed 0 bases and J shed 2 bases, with 6 bases lying between them. This CDR3 region has 14 residues.

This clonotype was detected ten times or more. This chain links TRBV20-1 with TRBJ1-6; 9 bases map to TRBD1. Unmatched junction bases numbered 4, after V lost 6 bases and J lost 7 bases. Germline V gene data show CDR1 as DFQATT and CDR2 as SNEGSKA (reference sequence). The length of the CDR3 is 13 residues. As DNA, the CDR3 is TGCAGTGCCCTTGACAGGGGGAATTCACCCCTCCACTTT. Amino acid sequence: CSALDRGNSPLHF.

This clonotype was detected many times. This chain connects TRBV27 to TRBJ2-1; 12 bases agree with TRBD1. J lost 8 bases, V lost 6 bases, and 8 bases had no gene match. CDR1 is MNHEY and CDR2 is SMNVEV in the germline V gene (reference sequence). The CDR3 length is 15 residues. CDR3 region: CASSLGQGARDEQFF. The CDR3 bases are TGTGCCAGCAGCCTGGGACAGGGGGCGCGTGATGAGCAGTTCTTC.

This clonotype was seen many times. The chain is built from TRBV28 and TRBJ2-5, with a weak D call TRBD2 (5 bases). The CDR3 runs to 15 residues. CDR1 is MDHEN and CDR2 is SYDVKM in the germline V gene. V was pared by 2 bases and J by 4 bases, with 14 bases between. DNA for the CDR3: TGTGCCAGCAGTTTACTAGGTCGGGGTGGAGAGACCCAGTACTTC. The encoded protein is CASSLLGRGGETQYF.

This clonotype was found many times. The chain combines TRBV13 with TRBJ2-5; no clear D. The germline gives CDR1 PRHDT, CDR2 FYEKMQ (reference sequence). This CDR3 has 13 residues. The germline V and J ends were trimmed by 5 bases and 4 bases, with 11 bases remaining between them. In DNA, the CDR3 is TGTGCCAGCAGCCGTACCCGTCGAGAGACCCAGTACTTC. Protein: CASSRTRRETQYF.

The chain employs TRBV28 and TRBJ2-7; 7 nucleotides agree with TRBD1. Germline V gene sequence: CDR1 MDHEN, CDR2 SYDVKM. Trimming cost V 3 bases and J 2 bases; bases outside gene matches: 4. This CDR3 region has 14 residues. This CDR3 is CASSFGTETYEQYF. The CDR3 bases are TGTGCCAGCAGTTTCGGGACAGAAACCTACGAGCAGTACTTC.

This clonotype was seen more than once but under ten times. The V call is TRBV15, the J call TRBJ1-5; unclear D gene. Trimming took off 0 bases at V and 4 bases at J, with 22 bases between the two ends. CDR1 is LNHNV and CDR2 is YYDKDF in the germline V gene (reference sequence). There are 19 residues in the CDR3. For the CDR3, the DNA is TGTGCCACCAGCAGAGATAGTAAGTGGGAGGCTGGACGAAATCAGCCCCAGCATTTT. This encodes CATSRDSKWEAGRNQPQHF.

This clonotype is medium-sized. This chain joins TRBV12-3 or TRBV12-4 and TRBJ1-4; D unresolved. V was shortened by 3 bases and J by 9 bases, with 8 bases between the two germline ends. The CDR3 covers 12 residues. For the CDR3, the DNA is TGTGCCAGCAGTTTCCCCAATAAAAAACTGTTTTTT. Translated, it gives CASSFPNKKLFF.

CDR3 in amino acids: CASRPGGNTIYF. The CDR3 bases are TGTGCCAGCAGGCCAGGCGGAAACACCATATATTTT. V usage is TRBV12-3 or TRBV12-4 and J usage is TRBJ1-3; D uncertain. This CDR3 region has 12 residues. V lost 6 bases and J lost 4, with 7 bases in between.

This clonotype was observed a handful of times. This chain uses TRBV20-1 with TRBJ2-3, with 7 bases lining up with TRBD2. Germline-derived CDR1 and CDR2 are DFQATT and SNEGSKA (reference sequence). The CDR3 is made up of 18 amino acids. The V and J ends lost 6 bases and 2 bases, in that order; junction bases with no gene match: 20. The CDR3 DNA reads as TGCAGTGCCAATAAGCCTTTTTCTACCGGGGGGATCACAGATACGCAGTATTTT. It translates to CSANKPFSTGGITDTQYF.

This clonotype came up many times. The chain employs TRBV27 and TRBJ1-1, with 11 bases aligning to TRBD1. J lost 11 bases, V lost 7 bases, and 6 bases had no gene match. The CDR3 has 12 residues. Germline V CDR1 and CDR2: MNHEY, SMNVEV (reference sequence). Here the CDR3 DNA reads TGTGCCAGCACTGGGACAGGGGGAAGGGCTTTCTTT. This translates into CASTGTGGRAFF.

This clonotype was recorded a few times. This chain connects TRBV2 to TRBJ2-3; either TRBD1 or TRBD2 may supply D (5 bases each). The CDR3 length is 11 residues. Germline CDR1 is SNHLY and CDR2 is FYNNEI. V shed 9 bases and J shed 5 bases, with 9 bases lying between them. The CDR3 spells CARGDGDTQYF. The CDR3 coding sequence is TGTGCCAGGGGGGACGGAGATACGCAGTATTTT.

This clonotype was seen ten or more times. The chain joins TRBV7-2 to TRBJ2-2; 9 bases are shared with TRBD1. Germline V lookup: CDR1 SGHTA, CDR2 FQGNSA. V gave up 4 bases and J gave up 8 bases; unmatched junction bases: 2. The length of the CDR3 is 13 residues. For the CDR3, the DNA is TGTGCCAGCAGCTCGGACAGGGGAGGGGAGCTGTTTTTT. Residues: CASSSDRGGELFF.

This clonotype has ten or more counts. The V call is TRBV12-3 or TRBV12-4, the J call TRBJ2-3; maybe TRBD2 (6 bases). V was cut by 2 bases and J by 2 bases, with 11 bases left in between. The CDR3 is 15 residues long. This CDR3 is CASSLMEGNTDTQYF. CDR3 nucleotides: TGTGCCAGCAGTTTAATGGAGGGAAACACAGATACGCAGTATTTT.

This clonotype was detected many times. CDR3 residues: CASTQDSFYGYTF. CDR3 bases: TGTGCCAGCACTCAGGACAGCTTCTATGGCTACACCTTC. The chain joins TRBV12-3 or TRBV12-4 to TRBJ1-2; TRBD1 might be the D (6 bases). There are 13 residues in the CDR3. Between the trimmed V and J ends, which lost 7 bases and 4 bases, there was a span of 13 bases.

In this sample, this clonotype turned up many times. The CDR3 loop reads CASSSFEGVNQPQHF. CDR3 in DNA: TGCGCCAGCAGCTCCTTCGAGGGAGTCAATCAGCCCCAGCATTTT. The chain employs TRBV4-1 and TRBJ1-5, with D uncertain. CDR3 length: 15 residues. V lost 5 bases, J lost 3 bases, and 14 bases lay in between. Looked up from germline, CDR1 is MGHRA and CDR2 is YSYEKL.

This clonotype came up many times. This chain connects TRBV4-1 to TRBJ2-3; D not certain. This CDR3 is 15 amino acids long. Germline V gene sequence: CDR1 MGHRA, CDR2 YSYEKL. The V end lost 1 base, the J end lost 1 base, and 9 bases lay between the germline ends. The DNA of the CDR3 is TGCGCCAGCAGCCAAGTGTCTCAGGGCACAGATACGCAGTATTTT. Translating gives CASSQVSQGTDTQYF.

This clonotype was counted at least ten times. The chain uses TRBV12-3 or TRBV12-4 and TRBJ1-6; 7 bases are a match to TRBD1. The V segment lost 5 bases and the J segment 9 bases; nucleotides outside the gene matches: 4. The CDR3 spans 13 residues. The CDR3 coding sequence is TGTGCCAGCAGTAGGGACAGTTTTTCACCCCTCCACTTT. This gives the protein CASSRDSFSPLHF.

This clonotype was counted many times. This chain connects TRBV5-1 to TRBJ1-6; possible D gene TRBD1, 5 bases. Trimming took 5 bases from V and 0 from J, leaving 12 bases between them. Germline V gene sequence: CDR1 SGHRS, CDR2 YFSETQ. This CDR3 contains 16 residues. As DNA, the CDR3 is TGCGCCAGCAGTCACGAGGGGACCTCCTATAATTCACCCCTCCACTTT. Amino acids: CASSHEGTSYNSPLHF. Full variable domain (outside the CDR3, taken from reference TRBV5-1 and TRBJ1-6): KAGVTQTPRYLIKTRGQQVTLSCSPISGHRSVSWYQQTPGQGLQFLFEYFSETQRNKGNFPGRFSGRQFSNSRSEMNVSTLELGDSALYLCASSHEGTSYNSPLHFGNGTRLTVT.

This clonotype was detected ten times or more. The V and J genes are TRBV18 and TRBJ2-3, with D perhaps given as TRBD1 or TRBD2 (5 bases each). V lost 3 bases, J lost 5 bases, and 12 bases lay in between. The CDR3 sequence is 14 residues long. Germline lookup yields CDR1 KGHSH and CDR2 LQKENI. The CDR3: CASSPGHTRDTQYF. The CDR3 DNA reads as TGTGCCAGCTCACCTGGACATACTAGAGATACGCAGTATTTT. The full variable domain, in which reference TRBV18 and TRBJ2-3 provide the parts outside the CDR3, is NAGVMQNPRHLVRRRGQEARLRCSPMKGHSHVYWYRQLPEEGLKFMVYLQKENIIDESGMPKERFSAEFPKEGPSILRIQQVVRGDSAAYFCASSPGHTRDTQYFGPGTRLTVL.

In this sample, this clonotype is medium-sized. The chain is built from TRBV9 and TRBJ2-6; D not certain. Germline values: CDR1 SGDLS, CDR2 YYNGEE. V lost 4 bases, J lost 4 bases, and 3 bases lay in between. The CDR3 loop spans 12 amino acids. CDR3 loop: CASSPGANVLTF. The DNA for the CDR3 is TGTGCCAGCAGCCCCGGGGCCAACGTCCTGACTTTC.

This clonotype was seen a few times. The rearrangement joins TRBV18 to TRBJ2-5; the D is unclear. This CDR3 has 14 amino acids. CDR1 is KGHSH and CDR2 is LQKENI in the germline V gene. V shed 1 base and J shed 3 bases, with 9 bases lying between them. The CDR3 sequence: CASSPQGGEETQYF. Here the CDR3 DNA reads TGTGCCAGCTCACCACAGGGTGGTGAAGAGACCCAGTACTTC. Full variable domain (remainder filled in from reference TRBV18 and TRBJ2-5): NAGVMQNPRHLVRRRGQEARLRCSPMKGHSHVYWYRQLPEEGLKFMVYLQKENIIDESGMPKERFSAEFPKEGPSILRIQQVVRGDSAAYFCASSPQGGEETQYFGPGTRLLVL.

Ten or more counts support this clonotype. The chain employs TRBV6-1 and TRBJ1-1; D not certain. In germline, CDR1 is MNHNS, CDR2 SASEGT. The V and J ends lost 8 bases and 6 bases respectively, with 19 bases between them. This CDR3 comprises 14 residues. The CDR3 here is CASSRSLGAPEAFF. The CDR3 DNA sequence: TGTGCCAGCTCCCGAAGCCTAGGAGCCCCTGAAGCTTTCTTT.

Only a few counts were recorded for this clonotype. The V and J genes are TRBV4-1 and TRBJ2-5; 8 nucleotides align to TRBD2. The V gene's germline CDR1 is MGHRA and CDR2 YSYEKL. With 1 base clipped from V and 3 bases from J, the junction kept 1 base outside the gene matches. The CDR3 has 14 residues. CDR3 nucleotides: TGCGCCAGCAGCCAAGTTAGCGGGGAAGAGACCCAGTACTTC. Protein sequence: CASSQVSGEETQYF.

This clonotype appeared many times. The chain has TRBV2 and TRBJ1-2; 9 nucleotides match TRBD1. There are 13 residues in the CDR3. V lost 5 bases to trimming and J lost 8 bases; unmatched junction nucleotides: 6. Germline V CDR1 and CDR2: SNHLY, FYNNEI. In DNA, the CDR3 is TGTGCCAGCAGTCCCGGACAGGGGAGAGGCTACACCTTC. This sequence encodes CASSPGQGRGYTF.

This clonotype ranks as medium-sized (0.01 to 0.1%). This sequence joins TRBV29-1 and TRBJ1-1; TRBD1 agrees at 7 bases. The V and J ends lost 7 bases and 2 bases, in that order; junction bases with no gene match: 4. Looked up from germline, CDR1 is SQVTM and CDR2 is ANQGSEA. This CDR3 has 12 amino acids. CDR3 DNA: TGCAGCGGGGGGACAGTAAACACTGAAGCTTTCTTT. The encoded protein is CSGGTVNTEAFF.

This clonotype was counted ten times or more. The V call is TRBV20-1, the J call TRBJ1-2, with no clear D. Trimming took off 0 bases at V and 8 bases at J, with 4 bases between the two ends. Per germline, CDR1 DFQATT and CDR2 SNEGSKA (reference sequence). This CDR3 region has 10 residues. CDR3 bases: TGCAGTGCTAGAGATGACGGCTACACCTTC. This translates into CSARDDGYTF.